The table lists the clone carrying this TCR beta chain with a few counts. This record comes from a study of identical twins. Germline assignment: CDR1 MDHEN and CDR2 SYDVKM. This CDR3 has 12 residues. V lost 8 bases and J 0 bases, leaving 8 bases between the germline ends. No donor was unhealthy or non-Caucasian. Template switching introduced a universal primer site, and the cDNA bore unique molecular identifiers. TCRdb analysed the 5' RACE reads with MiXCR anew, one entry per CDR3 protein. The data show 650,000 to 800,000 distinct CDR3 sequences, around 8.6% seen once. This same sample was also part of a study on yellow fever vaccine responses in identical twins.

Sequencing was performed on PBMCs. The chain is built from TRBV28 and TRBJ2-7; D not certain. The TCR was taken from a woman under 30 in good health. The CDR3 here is CASARSSYEQYF. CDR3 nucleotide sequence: TGTGCCAGCGCGAGGAGCTCCTACGAGCAGTACTTC.